A selection of T cell receptor beta chains follows, all from one sample in a study of cytomegalovirus exposure and HLA in healthy donors. Sequenced by immunoSEQ multiplex PCR; TCRdb stores in-frame clones only, minus some. The data show roughly 130,000 clones, with roughly 77% seen just once and approximately 3% held by the top ten. The sequenced sample was PBMCs. The receptors derive from a female donor in good health and CMV-seronegative. Both conserved end residues are part of each CDR3. The D gene is left open where the match is weak. Clone size is not always given. Where it is, it says once, few, many or a class for expanded clones.

v_gene	abundance	j_gene	d_gene	CDR3aa	CDR3nt
TRBV7-3	.	TRBJ2-3	.	CASSQGVFNTDTQYF	TGTGCCAGCAGCCAAGGGGTCTTCAACACAGATACGCAGTATTTT
TRBV30	.	TRBJ1-5	.	CAWSRRQGRLGDQPQHF	TGTGCCTGGAGCAGGCGTCAGGGGAGACTTGGGGATCAGCCCCAGCATTTT
TRBV27	few	TRBJ1-6	.	CASSPGGYSPLHF	TGTGCCAGCTCCCCGGGTGGTTATTCACCCCTCCACTTT
TRBV21-1	once	TRBJ2-3	.	CASEPDRSTDTQYF	TGTGCCAGTGAACCGGACAGGAGCACAGATACGCAGTATTTT
TRBV6-5	.	TRBJ2-2	TRBD2	CASRSGLGWSGELFF	TGTGCCAGCAGGTCCGGACTAGGGTGGTCCGGGGAGCTGTTTTTT
TRBV7-9	.	TRBJ2-5	.	CASSLGDSAGKETQYF	TGTGCCAGCAGCTTAGGTGATTCGGCAGGGAAAGAGACCCAGTACTTC
TRBV28	.	TRBJ1-5	.	CASSRGHDLSNQPQHF	TGTGCCAGCAGCCGCGGACACGATCTGAGCAATCAGCCCCAGCATTTT
TRBV19	.	TRBJ2-3	.	CASSWIADTDTQYF	TGTGCCAGTAGTTGGATAGCAGACACAGATACGCAGTATTTT
TRBV2	.	TRBJ1-3	.	CASSGQIGNTIYF	TGTGCCAGCAGTGGACAGATTGGAAACACCATATATTTT
TRBV7-2	few	TRBJ1-5	.	CASSLVGGEPQHF	TGTGCCAGCAGCTTAGTCGGGGGGGAGCCCCAGCATTTT
TRBV15	.	TRBJ2-7	.	CATSPTGAYEQYF	TGTGCCACCAGCCCGACAGGAGCCTACGAGCAGTACTTC
TRBV28	.	TRBJ1-2	.	CASSFWRRGYTF	TGTGCCAGCAGTTTCTGGAGGAGAGGCTACACCTTC
TRBV4-1	.	TRBJ2-7	.	CASSQEHRGGYEQYF	TGCGCCAGCAGCCAAGAGCACAGGGGGGGATACGAGCAGTACTTC
TRBV10-2	.	TRBJ2-3	.	CASLGGISTDTQYF	TGCGCCAGCCTCGGCGGGATTAGCACAGATACGCAGTATTTT
TRBV11-3	once	TRBJ2-7	.	CASSSPPNGYEQYF	TGTGCCAGCAGCTCACCTCCGAACGGCTACGAGCAGTACTTC